This T cell receptor beta chain was captured in a study of blood T cell repertoires in COVID-19. Germline V gene lookup returns CDR1 MDHEN and CDR2 SYDVKM. This CDR3 spans 14 amino acids. V dropped 9 bases and J dropped 0 bases, with 9 bases sitting between them. Produced via immunoSEQ multiplex PCR; TCRdb's table is partial and in-frame only. The sample gives approximately 290,000 clones, nearly 90% of which show up once; 8.5% to 14% is in the top ten. This chain connects TRBV28 to TRBJ1-6, with D hard to call. Sequencing was carried out using peripheral blood. This TCR was sampled from a woman in her twenties or thirties with COVID-19, enrolled during active disease. The CDR3 DNA reads TGTGCCAGTAACCCGAGCTCCTATAATTCACCCCTCCACTTT. As protein: CASNPSSYNSPLHF.